This T cell receptor beta chain comes out of a study of blood T cell repertoires in COVID-19. V shed 5 bases and J shed 6 bases, with 14 bases lying between them. Germline CDR1 MDHEN, CDR2 SYDVKM. This CDR3 has 13 residues. The assay was immunoSEQ multiplex PCR, and TCRdb's table has in-frame clones only and misses some. The data hold roughly 120,000 clones, with approximately 85% observed a single time. The sample taken for sequencing was peripheral blood. This chain joins TRBV28 and TRBJ2-7, with D possibly being TRBD1 (6 bases). This receptor was obtained from a woman older than 75 with COVID-19, enrolled during active disease. The CDR3 DNA reads as TGTGCCAGCAGTGACACAGGGTCGAGCGAGCAGTACTTC. Amino acid sequence: CASSDTGSSEQYF. Combining the CDR3 with reference TRBV28 and TRBJ2-7 gives the whole variable domain DVKVTQSSRYLVKRTGEKVFLECVQDMDHENMFWYRQDPGLGLRLIYFSYDVKMKEKGDIPEGYSVSREKKERFSLILESASTNQTSMYLCASSDTGSSEQYFGPGTRLTVT.